These T cell receptor beta chains were read from a single sample in a study of cytomegalovirus exposure and HLA in healthy donors. TCRdb's table, derived via immunoSEQ multiplex PCR, lists solely in-frame clones and lacks some. The sample carries 130,000 to 150,000 clones, 55% to 85% recorded once. Sequencing input: PBMCs. The receptor set was obtained from a man aged 40-55 years in good health and CMV-seronegative. CDR3s include the opening cysteine and the closing phenylalanine or tryptophan. Fields, in order: J gene, V gene, clone size, D gene, CDR3 DNA, CDR3 protein. A D gene is named only where the DNA matches it firmly. For some rows the clone size is stated as once, few or many, or as a class when expanded; others skip it.

j_gene: TRBJ2-7; v_gene: TRBV18; abundance: .; d_gene: .; CDR3nt: TGTGCCAGCTCACCTCGACAGAACTCCTACGAGCAGTACTTC; CDR3aa: CASSPRQNSYEQYF
j_gene: TRBJ1-6; v_gene: TRBV10-1; abundance: once; d_gene: .; CDR3nt: TGCGCCAGCCCCCAATTTAAAGGGGAAATTAATTCACCCCTCCACTTT; CDR3aa: CASPQFKGEINSPLHF
j_gene: TRBJ2-5; v_gene: TRBV7-2; abundance: .; d_gene: TRBD2; CDR3nt: TGTGCCAGCGGCGGGAGGTGGGAGACCCAGTACTTC; CDR3aa: CASGGRWETQYF
j_gene: TRBJ1-4; v_gene: TRBV5-4; abundance: few; d_gene: TRBD1; CDR3nt: TGTGCCAGCAGCCGATACGTACAGGGGGCCGGTGAAAAACTGTTTTTT; CDR3aa: CASSRYVQGAGEKLFF
j_gene: TRBJ2-3; v_gene: TRBV5-4; abundance: once; d_gene: TRBD2; CDR3nt: TGTGCCAGCAGCTCTGAACTAGCGGGGGGACCTACGCAGTATTTT; CDR3aa: CASSSELAGGPTQYF
j_gene: TRBJ2-5; v_gene: TRBV10-2; abundance: .; d_gene: .; CDR3nt: TGCGCCAGCAACCCGACGGGGGTAAAGACCCAGTACTTC; CDR3aa: CASNPTGVKTQYF
j_gene: TRBJ1-5; v_gene: TRBV7-2; abundance: few; d_gene: .; CDR3nt: TGTGCCAGCAGCTTACCGAATCAGCCCCAGCATTTT; CDR3aa: CASSLPNQPQHF
j_gene: TRBJ2-3; v_gene: TRBV23-1; abundance: .; d_gene: TRBD2; CDR3nt: TGCGCCAGCAGTCAACCGGGGGGTACGCAGTATTTT; CDR3aa: CASSQPGGTQYF
j_gene: TRBJ1-1; v_gene: TRBV6-6; abundance: .; d_gene: .; CDR3nt: TGTGCCAGCATCCCCCGACAGATAGGTGAAGCTTTCTTT; CDR3aa: CASIPRQIGEAFF
j_gene: TRBJ1-4; v_gene: TRBV7-9; abundance: .; d_gene: TRBD1; CDR3nt: TGTGCCAGCAGCCACCCACCGGACAGGGGAAATGAAAAACTGTTTTTT; CDR3aa: CASSHPPDRGNEKLFF